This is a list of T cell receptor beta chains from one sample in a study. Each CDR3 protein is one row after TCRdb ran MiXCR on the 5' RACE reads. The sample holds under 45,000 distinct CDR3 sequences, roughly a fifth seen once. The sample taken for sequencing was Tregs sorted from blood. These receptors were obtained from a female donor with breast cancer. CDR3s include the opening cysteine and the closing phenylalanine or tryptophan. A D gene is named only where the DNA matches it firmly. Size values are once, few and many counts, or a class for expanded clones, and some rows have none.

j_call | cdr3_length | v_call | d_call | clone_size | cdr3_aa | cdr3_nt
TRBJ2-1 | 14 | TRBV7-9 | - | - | CASSLVLGGNEQFF | TGTGCCAGCAGCTTAGTCCTGGGGGGCAATGAGCAGTTCTTC
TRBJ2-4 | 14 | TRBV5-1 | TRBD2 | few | CASSLDRGGDIQYF | TGCGCCAGCAGCTTGGACCGGGGGGGGGACATTCAGTACTTC
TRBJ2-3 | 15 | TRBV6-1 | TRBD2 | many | CASSGSASGRDTQYF | TGTGCCAGCAGTGGCTCGGCTAGCGGGAGGGATACGCAGTATTTT
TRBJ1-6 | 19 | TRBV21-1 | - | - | CASSKEGRGQGSYNSPLHF | TGTGCCAGCAGCAAAGAAGGCAGGGGACAGGGCTCCTATAATTCACCCCTCCACTTT
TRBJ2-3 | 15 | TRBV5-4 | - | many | CASSLFRDGTDTQYF | TGTGCCAGCAGCTTGTTCCGGGACGGCACAGATACGCAGTATTTT
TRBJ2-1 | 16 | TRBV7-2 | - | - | CASSQGRTWGSGEQFF | TGTGCCAGCAGCCAGGGGCGCACTTGGGGTTCCGGTGAGCAGTTCTTC
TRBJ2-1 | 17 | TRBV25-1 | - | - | CASSSKDRSSSYNEQFF | TGTGCCAGCAGTTCCAAGGACAGATCGAGCTCCTACAATGAGCAGTTCTTC
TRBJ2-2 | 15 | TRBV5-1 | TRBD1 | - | CASSPDRANTGELFF | TGCGCCAGCAGTCCGGACAGGGCGAACACCGGGGAGCTGTTTTTT
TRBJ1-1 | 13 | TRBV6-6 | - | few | CASSYLGNTEAFF | TGTGCCAGCAGTTACCTCGGGAACACTGAAGCTTTCTTT
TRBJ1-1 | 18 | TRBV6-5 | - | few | CASSYTFGGSTMNTEAFF | TGTGCCAGCAGTTATACTTTTGGGGGGTCGACCATGAACACTGAAGCTTTCTTT
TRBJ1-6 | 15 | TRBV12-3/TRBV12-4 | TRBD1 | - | CASSGLTGVRSPLHF | TGTGCCAGCAGCGGGCTGACAGGGGTGCGTTCACCCCTCCACTTT
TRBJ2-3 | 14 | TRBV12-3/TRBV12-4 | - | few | CASSLYSPTDTQYF | TGTGCCAGCAGTCTCTACTCCCCGACAGATACGCAGTATTTT
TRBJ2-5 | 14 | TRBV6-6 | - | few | CASSYSRGKETQYF | TGTGCCAGCAGTTACTCCAGGGGTAAAGAGACCCAGTACTTC
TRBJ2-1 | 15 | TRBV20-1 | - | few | CSARDPDKAYNEQFF | TGCAGTGCTAGAGACCCCGATAAAGCCTACAATGAGCAGTTCTTC
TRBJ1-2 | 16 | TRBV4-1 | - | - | CASSRDSQDYGYGYTF | TGCGCCAGCAGCCGGGACTCTCAGGACTATGGATATGGCTACACCTTC
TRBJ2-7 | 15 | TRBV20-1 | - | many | CSARVERRSSYEQYF | TGCAGTGCTAGAGTTGAGCGGAGGAGCTCCTACGAGCAGTACTTC
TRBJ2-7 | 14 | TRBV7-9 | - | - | CASSLSGAFYEQYF | TGTGCCAGCAGCTTAAGCGGAGCCTTCTACGAGCAGTACTTC
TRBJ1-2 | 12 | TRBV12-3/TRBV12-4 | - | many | CASSLNWKGYTF | TGTGCCAGCAGCCTCAATTGGAAGGGCTACACCTTC
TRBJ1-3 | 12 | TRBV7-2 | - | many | CASSLSGNTIYF | TGTGCCAGCAGCTTATCTGGAAACACCATATATTTT
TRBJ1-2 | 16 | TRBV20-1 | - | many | CSASLRGGRLYYGYTF | TGCAGTGCTAGCCTGAGGGGGGGGCGCTTGTACTATGGCTACACCTTC
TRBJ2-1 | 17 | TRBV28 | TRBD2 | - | CASSPRTSGIVNNEQFF | TGTGCCAGCAGTCCACGGACTAGCGGGATAGTTAACAATGAGCAGTTCTTC
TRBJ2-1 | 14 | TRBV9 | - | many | CASSTPDIDNEQFF | TGTGCCAGCAGCACACCGGACATCGACAATGAGCAGTTCTTC
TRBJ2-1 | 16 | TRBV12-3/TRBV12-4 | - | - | CASSLIWEDTENEQFF | TGTGCCAGCAGTCTCATCTGGGAGGATACTGAAAATGAGCAGTTCTTC
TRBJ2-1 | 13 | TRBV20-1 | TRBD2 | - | CSREGTINNEQFF | TGCAGTCGGGAAGGGACTATAAACAATGAGCAGTTCTTC
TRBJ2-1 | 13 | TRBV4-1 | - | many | CASSQSRDGEQFF | TGCGCCAGCAGCCAGTCCCGGGACGGTGAGCAGTTCTTC
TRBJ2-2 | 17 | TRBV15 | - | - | CATSRDRDSPNTGELFF | TGTGCCACCAGCAGAGACCGGGACTCCCCGAACACCGGGGAGCTGTTTTTT
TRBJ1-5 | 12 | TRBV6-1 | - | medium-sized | CASRGDNQPQHF | TGTGCCAGCAGAGGTGACAATCAGCCCCAGCATTTT
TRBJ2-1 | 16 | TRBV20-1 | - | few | CSARDPSGSLTNEQFF | TGCAGTGCTAGAGATCCCAGTGGGAGTCTTACCAATGAGCAGTTCTTC
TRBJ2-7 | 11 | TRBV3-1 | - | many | CASSHSYEQYF | TGTGCCAGCAGCCACTCCTACGAGCAGTACTTC
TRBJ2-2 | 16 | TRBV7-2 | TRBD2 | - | CASSGTGGPYGGELFF | TGTGCCAGCAGTGGGACGGGAGGGCCATATGGCGGGGAGCTGTTTTTT
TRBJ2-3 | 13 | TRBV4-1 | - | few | CASSQLLLDTQYF | TGCGCCAGCAGCCAATTGTTATTAGATACGCAGTATTTT
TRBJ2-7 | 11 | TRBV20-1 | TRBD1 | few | CSAPTGGKEYF | TGCAGTGCTCCGACAGGGGGAAAGGAGTACTTC
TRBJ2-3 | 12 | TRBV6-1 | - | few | CATSSPTDTQYF | TGTGCCACCTCGTCCCCCACAGATACGCAGTATTTT
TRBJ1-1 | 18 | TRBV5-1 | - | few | CASSLWKGLRPWETEAFF | TGCGCCAGCAGCTTGTGGAAGGGGTTAAGGCCCTGGGAGACTGAAGCTTTCTTT
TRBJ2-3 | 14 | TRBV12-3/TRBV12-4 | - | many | CASTRRGSTDTQYF | TGTGCCAGCACCCGCAGGGGATCCACAGATACGCAGTATTTT
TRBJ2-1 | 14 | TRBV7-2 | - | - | CASSSRIEGDEQFF | TGTGCCAGCAGCTCCCGAATTGAGGGGGATGAGCAGTTCTTC
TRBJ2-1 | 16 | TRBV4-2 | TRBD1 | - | CVSSQGGGTGNNEQFF | TGTGTCAGCAGCCAAGGGGGGGGGACAGGGAACAATGAGCAGTTCTTC
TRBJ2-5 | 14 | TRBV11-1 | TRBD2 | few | CASSKTGTRETQYF | TGTGCCAGCAGTAAAACCGGGACTAGGGAGACCCAGTACTTC
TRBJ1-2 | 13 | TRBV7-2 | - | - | CASSLGPGSGNTF | TGTGCCAGCAGCTTGGGGCCAGGGTCAGGAAACACCTTC
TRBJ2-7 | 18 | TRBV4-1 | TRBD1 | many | CASSQEVQQGLSSYEQYF | TGCGCCAGCAGCCAAGAAGTGCAACAGGGGTTGAGCTCCTACGAGCAGTACTTC
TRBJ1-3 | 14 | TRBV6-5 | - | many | CASSRGKSGNTIYF | TGTGCCAGCAGCCGCGGAAAGTCTGGAAACACCATATATTTT
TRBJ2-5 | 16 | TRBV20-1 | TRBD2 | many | CSARSTGTSERETQYF | TGCAGTGCTAGAAGTACCGGGACTAGCGAGAGAGAGACCCAGTACTTC
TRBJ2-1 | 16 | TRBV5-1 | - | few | CASSLGIAGVYNEQFF | TGCGCCAGCAGTTTGGGAATTGCGGGTGTATACAATGAGCAGTTCTTC
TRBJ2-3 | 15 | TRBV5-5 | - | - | CASSLVGGRTDTQYF | TGTGCCAGCAGCTTGGTCGGGGGGCGGACAGATACGCAGTATTTT
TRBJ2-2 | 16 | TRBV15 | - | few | CATGHTGTTNTGELFF | TGTGCCACCGGACATACCGGGACCACAAACACCGGGGAGCTGTTTTTT
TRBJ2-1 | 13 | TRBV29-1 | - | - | CSVGTGLYNEQFF | TGCAGCGTTGGAACGGGTTTGTACAATGAGCAGTTCTTC
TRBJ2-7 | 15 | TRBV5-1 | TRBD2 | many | CASSPSAGEIYEQYF | TGCGCCAGCAGCCCTTCAGCGGGAGAGATATACGAGCAGTACTTC
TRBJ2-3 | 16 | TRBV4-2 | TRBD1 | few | CASRATGTVSTDTQYF | TGTGCCAGCAGAGCCACCGGGACAGTGAGCACAGATACGCAGTATTTT
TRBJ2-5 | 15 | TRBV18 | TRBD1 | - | CVSSPGTGIRETQYF | TGTGTCAGCTCACCAGGGACAGGGATTCGAGAGACCCAGTACTTC
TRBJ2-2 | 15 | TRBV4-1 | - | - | CASSQEWRPTGELFF | TGCGCCAGCAGCCAAGAGTGGCGTCCGACCGGGGAGCTGTTTTTT
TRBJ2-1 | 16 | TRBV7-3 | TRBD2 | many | CASSTSGLADYNEQFF | TGTGCCAGCAGCACCTCGGGACTAGCGGACTACAATGAGCAGTTCTTC
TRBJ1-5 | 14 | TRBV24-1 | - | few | CATSDFTANQPQHF | TGTGCCACCAGTGATTTCACGGCGAATCAGCCCCAGCATTTT
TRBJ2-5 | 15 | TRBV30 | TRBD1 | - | CAWSTGTGGQETQYF | TGTGCCTGGAGTACAGGGACAGGGGGCCAGGAGACCCAGTACTTC
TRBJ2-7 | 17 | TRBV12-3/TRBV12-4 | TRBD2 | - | CASSSQIREREGYEQYF | TGTGCCAGCAGTTCCCAGATTAGGGAGCGGGAGGGTTACGAGCAGTACTTC
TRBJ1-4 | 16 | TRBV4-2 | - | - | CASSQGGQASNEKLFF | TGTGCCAGCAGCCAAGGGGGGCAGGCAAGTAATGAAAAACTGTTTTTT
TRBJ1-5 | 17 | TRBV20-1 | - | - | CSARDNWAFNSNQPQHF | TGCAGTGCTAGAGATAATTGGGCGTTTAATAGCAATCAGCCCCAGCATTTT
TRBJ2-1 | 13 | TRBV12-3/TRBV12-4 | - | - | CASSFARDNEQFF | TGTGCCAGCAGTTTCGCCAGGGACAATGAGCAGTTCTTC